The 7 T cell receptor beta chains below were found in one sample sequenced in a study of human CD8 memory T cell subsets (TCRdb year 2020). A Human TCR Profiling Kit was used to prepare UMI-labeled 5' RACE TCRbeta libraries. TCRdb reprocessed the reads into one record per CDR3 protein sequence, lacking DNA. The sample has roughly 18,000 distinct CDR3 sequences on record. 5% to 5.5% of the sample is taken by the ten largest. Sequencing was done on a sample of CD8+ T cells from PBMCs. These receptors all stem from a human donor in good health.

Here the CDR3 reads CASSQDLLAGRTGELFF. The chain is built from TRBV4-3 and TRBJ2-2; TCRdb selects TRBD2, and the lack of DNA leaves this call unchecked. CDR1 and CDR2 (germline): LGHNA, YSLEER. This CDR3 is built from 17 residues.

This chain links TRBV7-3 with TRBJ2-2. Per germline, CDR1 SGHTA and CDR2 FQGTGA. This CDR3 has 14 amino acids. This CDR3 reads CASSLGGNTGELFF.

This rearrangement joins TRBV14 to TRBJ2-7; TCRdb indicates TRBD1, and absent DNA this call remains unverified. This CDR3 has 13 amino acids. The V gene's germline CDR1 is SGHDN and CDR2 FVKESK. This CDR3 reads CASSPYGGREQYF.

The chain carries TRBV5-1 and TRBJ2-1; TCRdb's D call of TRBD1 is untestable without DNA. CDR1 and CDR2 (germline): SGHRS, YFSETQ. The CDR3 runs to 14 residues. This CDR3 is CASRWDRAPNEQFF. The full variable domain, completed using reference TRBV5-1 and TRBJ2-1, is KAGVTQTPRYLIKTRGQQVTLSCSPISGHRSVSWYQQTPGQGLQFLFEYFSETQRNKGNFPGRFSGRQFSNSRSEMNVSTLELGDSALYLCASRWDRAPNEQFFGPGTRLTVL.

The rearrangement joins TRBV7-9 to TRBJ1-5; TCRdb returns TRBD1, unconfirmable since there is no DNA. Germline-derived CDR1 and CDR2 are SEHNR and FQNEAQ (reference sequence). The CDR3 runs to 18 residues. CDR3 sequence reads: CASSLAVSGTDSNQPQHF.

V and J are TRBV28 and TRBJ2-7; TCRdb returns TRBD1, unconfirmable since there is no DNA. This CDR3 spans 15 amino acids. Germline-derived CDR1 and CDR2 are MDHEN and SYDVKM. The CDR3 protein is CASSLGRGKSYEQYF. The full variable domain, completed using reference TRBV28 and TRBJ2-7, is DVKVTQSSRYLVKRTGEKVFLECVQDMDHENMFWYRQDPGLGLRLIYFSYDVKMKEKGDIPEGYSVSREKKERFSLILESASTNQTSMYLCASSLGRGKSYEQYFGPGTRLTVT.

This rearrangement joins TRBV5-6 to TRBJ1-1; TCRdb's D call, TRBD1, is unchecked because there is no DNA. Germline V CDR1 and CDR2: SGHDT, YYEEEE. CDR3 length: 14 amino acids. The CDR3 sequence is CASSLVTGAGEAFF.